What follows are 9 T cell receptor beta chains derived from one specimen sequenced in a study of blood T cell repertoires in COVID-19. Assay: immunoSEQ multiplex PCR; the TCRdb copy retains only in-frame clones and omits some. Of hundreds of thousands of clones in the sample, 70% to 90% are singletons; the top ten hold around 4%. The material sequenced was PBMCs or T cells enriched from blood (not recorded which). Receptors were obtained from a man younger than 40 with acute COVID-19.

This CDR3 reads CASSLDAGQGNTGELFF. In DNA, the CDR3 is TGTGCCAGCAGCCTCGACGCGGGACAGGGGAACACCGGGGAGCTGTTTTTT. The chain employs TRBV7-7 and TRBJ2-2; the match to TRBD1 covers 9 bases. The CDR3 sequence is 17 residues long. The V and J ends lost 5 bases and 1 base, in that order; junction bases with no gene match: 8. CDR1 SSHAT and CDR2 FNYEAQ come from the germline V gene (reference sequence).

This rearrangement joins TRBV7-2 to TRBJ2-1; 12 bases fit TRBD2. Germline trimming cut 8 bases from V and 4 bases from J; bases unmatched to any gene: 9. This CDR3 is built from 16 residues. Germline CDR1 and CDR2: SGHTA and FQGNSA. The CDR3: CASSISSGGDYNEQFF. DNA for the CDR3: TGTGCCAGCTCCATCTCTAGCGGGGGGGATTACAATGAGCAGTTCTTC.

V is TRBV19 and J is TRBJ1-1; D ambiguous. The CDR3 is 14 amino acids. The V end lost 7 bases, the J end lost 5 bases, and 17 bases lay between the germline ends. Per the germline V gene, CDR1 is LNHDA and CDR2 is SQIVND (reference sequence). The CDR3 sequence is CASINREGRTEAFF. The CDR3 bases are TGTGCCAGTATCAACCGGGAGGGTAGAACTGAAGCTTTCTTT.

This clone was seen only a few times. The rearrangement joins TRBV12-3 or TRBV12-4 to TRBJ2-5; the match to TRBD2 covers 7 bases. J was trimmed by 5 bases and V by 4 bases; bases with no gene match: 4. The CDR3 consists of 13 residues. CDR3 in amino acids: CASSSSGRETQYF. In nucleotides, the CDR3 is TGTGCCAGCAGTTCTAGCGGCAGGGAGACCCAGTACTTC.

J is TRBJ1-1 and V is TRBV6-7, with 10 bases matching TRBD1. TRBV6-7 is an ORF, and what it does is uncertain. V trimming: 2 bases; J trimming: 1 base; junction bases outside the gene matches: 7. This CDR3 region has 17 residues. CDR3 in DNA: TGTGCCAGCAGTTACCGCCGGACAGGGGGGTGGAACACTGAAGCTTTCTTT. As protein: CASSYRRTGGWNTEAFF.

This clone appeared many times. The chain links TRBV27 to TRBJ2-7, with D maybe TRBD1 (6 bases). The germline CDR1 and CDR2 sequences are MNHEY and SMNVEV (reference sequence). V dropped 9 bases and J dropped 6 bases, with 18 bases sitting between them. CDR3 size: 13 residues. CDR3: CASIGQGYFEQYF. The CDR3 DNA is TGTGCCAGTATCGGGCAGGGGTATTTCGAGCAGTACTTC.

V and J are TRBV11-2 and TRBJ2-1; perhaps TRBD2 as D (6 bases). Trimming removed 8 bases from V and 7 bases from J, with 18 bases in between. This CDR3 has 14 amino acids. Germline CDR1 is SGHAT and CDR2 is FQNNGV. Here the CDR3 reads CASGEVGSLNEQFF. Here the CDR3 DNA reads TGTGCCAGCGGGGAGGTAGGGAGCTTGAATGAGCAGTTCTTC.

V is TRBV18 and J is TRBJ2-2; D is perhaps TRBD1 (5 bases). The CDR3 totals 13 residues. Per germline, CDR1 KGHSH and CDR2 LQKENI. With 2 bases removed from V and 6 bases from J, the gap between germline ends came to 7 bases. The chain's CDR3 is CASSPGAAGELFF. Here the CDR3 DNA reads TGTGCCAGCTCACCAGGGGCCGCCGGGGAGCTGTTTTTT. Combining the CDR3 with reference TRBV18 and TRBJ2-2 gives the whole variable domain NAGVMQNPRHLVRRRGQEARLRCSPMKGHSHVYWYRQLPEEGLKFMVYLQKENIIDESGMPKERFSAEFPKEGPSILRIQQVVRGDSAAYFCASSPGAAGELFFGEGSRLTVL.

The rearrangement uses TRBV6-5 and TRBJ1-1; 9 bases match TRBD1. The V gene's germline CDR1 is MNHEY and CDR2 SVGAGI. The CDR3 is 15 residues long. V lost 5 bases to trimming and J lost 5 bases; unmatched junction nucleotides: 9. The CDR3 here is CASSNGQGWPTEAFF. In DNA form, the CDR3 reads TGTGCCAGCAGTAACGGACAGGGGTGGCCTACTGAAGCTTTCTTT.